The subject of this entry is one TCR beta chain. It was with a sample-barcoded 5' primer and a J-beta primer mix that a second PCR of roughly 6 to 12 cycles was run. TCRdb processed the 5' RACE reads anew with MiXCR; each CDR3 protein has one entry. Of around 1,700,000 distinct CDR3 sequences listed, roughly 30% are singletons. This specimen comes from a study of blood T cells in healthy people across ages. This CDR3 region has 12 residues. Trimming pared 6 bases from V and 10 bases from J, leaving 14 bases between. The clonotype comes from a woman aged 25 to 39 in good health. The chain carries TRBV12-3 or TRBV12-4 and TRBJ2-3; the D is unclear. The sequenced material came from blood. The chain's CDR3 is CASRQARESQYF. In DNA form, the CDR3 reads TGTGCCAGCAGGCAAGCTAGGGAATCGCAGTATTTT.